Sequencing of this TCR beta chain was carried out in a study of cytomegalovirus exposure and HLA in healthy donors. As for the study in general: The Caucasian-associated ancestry cluster held over 80% of roughly 400 genotyped donors. General study points: Links to common viral pathogens appeared, in a later analysis, for several of the most significant clusters. One later analysis reportedly identified an Asian-associated ancestry cluster that showed fewer N-insertions than the approximately 700-donor mean.

This CDR3 is 14 amino acids long. Deletions cut 5 bases from V and 7 bases from J, with 18 bases between. Germline assignment: CDR1 SGHDN and CDR2 FVKESK. The PCR made use of 60 Vbeta and 13 Jbeta primers. Produced via immunoSEQ multiplex PCR; TCRdb's table is partial and in-frame only. The sample's table shows some 76,000 clones. As to this clone: Antigen: not known.

The chain is built from TRBV14 and TRBJ2-7, with TRBD2 as a possible D gene (6 bases). Specimen: PBMCs. This TCR was recovered from a middle-aged man in good health and CMV-seronegative. In DNA, the CDR3 is TGTGCCAGCAGCTGGACTGGGACTTCAGGGGAGCAGTACTTC. This sequence encodes CASSWTGTSGEQYF.